This record looks at one T cell receptor beta chain sequence and its context. Its antigen is unknown. The data originate from a study of T cell repertoires in cytomegalovirus infection. Whole-study context: In public TCR beta signatures, there were indications of both CMV infection and matching HLA type. Points from the study as a whole: The study found HLA-C-restricted CMV-specific TCR beta clonotypes dominating the ex vivo response.

TCRdb analysed the reads with MiXCR anew, one entry per CDR3 protein. The data hold around 360,000 distinct CDR3 sequences, with about 32% observed a single time. The sample was cultured PBMCs, taken from culture after CMV antigen stimulation. The sequence derives from a human donor in good health (CMV status not recorded). Some clones in this sample may be carry-over from other donors' samples.

Here the CDR3 reads CATRRGDEKLFF. CDR3 bases: TGTGCCACAAGAAGAGGGGATGAAAAACTGTTTTTT. V gene TRBV19 combines with J gene TRBJ1-4, with a weak D call TRBD1 (5 bases). From germline, CDR1 is LNHDA and CDR2 SQIVND (reference sequence). The CDR3 contains 12 residues. V was trimmed by 10 bases and J by 6 bases, leaving 12 bases between them.